The present TCR beta chain was sequenced within a study of blood T cell repertoires in COVID-19. About the study: Samples came from the United States, Italy and Spain, spanning acute and convalescent COVID-19.

Germline CDR1 reads MNHEY; CDR2 reads SVGAGI. CDR3 length: 13 amino acids. Trimming stripped 5 bases from V and 6 bases from J, with 13 bases between. Using immunoSEQ multiplex PCR, the repertoire was profiled, and TCRdb retains in-frame clones only, with some absent. In the table there are under 300,000 clones, 85% to 90% of which are singletons. The sequence came from a woman between 65 and 79 years old with active or convalescent COVID-19. This chain links TRBV6-5 with TRBJ1-1, with D tentatively TRBD1 (5 bases). Sequencing was performed on peripheral blood. In DNA form, the CDR3 reads TGTGCCAGCAGTACCCGTTTAGGGGCTGAAGCTTTCTTT. The encoded protein is CASSTRLGAEAFF.